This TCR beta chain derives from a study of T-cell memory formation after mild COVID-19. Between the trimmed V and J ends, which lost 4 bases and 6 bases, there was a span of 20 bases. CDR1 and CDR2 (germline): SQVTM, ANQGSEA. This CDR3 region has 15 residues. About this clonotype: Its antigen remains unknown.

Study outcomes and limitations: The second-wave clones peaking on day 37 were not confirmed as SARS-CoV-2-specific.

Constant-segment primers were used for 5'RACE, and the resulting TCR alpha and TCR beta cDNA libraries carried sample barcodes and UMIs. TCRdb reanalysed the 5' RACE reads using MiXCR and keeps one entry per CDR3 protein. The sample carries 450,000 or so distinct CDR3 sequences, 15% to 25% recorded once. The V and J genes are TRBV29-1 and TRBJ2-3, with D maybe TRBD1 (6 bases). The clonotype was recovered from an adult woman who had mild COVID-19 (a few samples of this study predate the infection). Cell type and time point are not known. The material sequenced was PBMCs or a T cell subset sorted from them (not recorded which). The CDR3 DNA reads TGCAGCGTTGTGAGTCTGCTGGGGGCCGGCGATACGCAGTATTTT. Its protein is CSVVSLLGAGDTQYF.